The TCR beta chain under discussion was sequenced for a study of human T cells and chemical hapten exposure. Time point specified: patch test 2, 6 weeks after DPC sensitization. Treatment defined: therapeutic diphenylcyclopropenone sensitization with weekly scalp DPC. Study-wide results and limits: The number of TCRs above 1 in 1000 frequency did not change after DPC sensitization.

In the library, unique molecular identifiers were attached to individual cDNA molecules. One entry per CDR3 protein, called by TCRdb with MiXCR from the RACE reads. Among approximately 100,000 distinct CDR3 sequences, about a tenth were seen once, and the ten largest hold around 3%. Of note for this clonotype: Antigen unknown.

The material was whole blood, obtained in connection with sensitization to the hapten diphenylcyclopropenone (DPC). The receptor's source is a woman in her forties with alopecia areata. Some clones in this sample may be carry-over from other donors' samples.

The CDR3, as DNA: TGTGCCACCAGCGCCCCGGACACCGGAGCCAAAAACATTCAGTACTTC. Translated, it gives CATSAPDTGAKNIQYF. The V and J genes are TRBV24-1 and TRBJ2-4; the D gene is possibly TRBD1 (5 bases). This CDR3 comprises 16 residues. Trimming pared 7 bases from V and 0 bases from J, leaving 15 bases between. Germline V CDR1 and CDR2: KGHDR, SFDVKD.